Following are 16 T cell receptor beta chains from one sample sequenced in a study of blood T cells in healthy people across ages. With a J-beta primer mix and a sample-barcoded 5' primer, a second PCR ran about 7 to 12 cycles. In TCRdb, the 5' RACE reads were re-called with MiXCR into one record per CDR3 protein. The sample holds hundreds of thousands of distinct CDR3 sequences, around 38% seen once. Source material: blood. These receptors were obtained from an elderly man in good health.

The chain joins TRBV18 to TRBJ1-2; no definite D call. Looked up from germline, CDR1 is KGHSH and CDR2 is LQKENI. This CDR3 is built from 16 residues. V shed 0 bases and J shed 2 bases, with 13 bases lying between them. The CDR3 sequence: CASSPPVKAHNYGYTF. The CDR3 DNA sequence: TGTGCCAGCTCACCACCGGTAAAGGCGCACAACTATGGCTACACCTTC.

About this clonotype itself: One base away lies a much larger clone, so this may be a sequencing read error. The chain uses TRBV7-2 and TRBJ2-3; TRBD1 matches 7 bases. Trimming removed 3 bases from V and 7 bases from J; junction bases left unmatched: 7. Germline assignment: CDR1 SGHTA and CDR2 FQGNSA. The CDR3 runs 14 residues. The CDR3 loop is CASSFLTGRNTQYF. CDR3 nucleotides: TGTGCCAGCAGCTTTCTGACAGGGCGGAATACGCAGTATTTT.

CDR3 loop: CASSSLRTLGAEAFF. The CDR3 nucleotides read TGTGCCAGCAGCTCCCTCCGCACCCTCGGGGCTGAAGCTTTCTTT. This chain uses TRBV7-2 with TRBJ1-1; D remains ambiguous. V dropped 4 bases and J dropped 6 bases, with 18 bases sitting between them. Germline loops: CDR1 SGHTA, CDR2 FQGNSA. The CDR3 contains 15 residues.

The J gene is TRBJ2-5, the V gene TRBV20-1; D might be TRBD2 (7 bases). V was shortened by 7 bases and J by 11 bases, with 29 bases between the two germline ends. CDR3 length: 15 amino acids. Germline V gene lookup returns CDR1 DFQATT and CDR2 SNEGSKA (reference sequence). The chain's CDR3 is CSVPKGGWEDTEQYF. Here the CDR3 DNA reads TGCAGTGTACCCAAGGGGGGGTGGGAGGACACTGAGCAGTACTTC.

This clonotype showed up just a few times. V usage is TRBV7-9 and J usage is TRBJ2-7; 11 bases fit TRBD2. The germline V gene encodes CDR1 SEHNR and CDR2 FQNEAQ (reference sequence). The CDR3 has 14 amino acids. V trimming: 1 base; J trimming: 6 bases; junction bases outside the gene matches: 2. CDR3 sequence (DNA): TGTGCCAGCAGCTTAGTAGCGGGGGGGACCGAGCAGTACTTC. It translates to CASSLVAGGTEQYF.

The gene calls are TRBV5-1 and TRBJ1-1; 10 nucleotides align to TRBD1. This CDR3 has 15 residues. The J segment lost 5 bases and the V segment lost 4 bases, leaving 8 bases of the junction unmatched. Germline V gene sequence: CDR1 SGHRS, CDR2 YFSETQ. The CDR3 protein is CASSKTGGSDTEAFF. The DNA for the CDR3 is TGCGCCAGCAGCAAGACAGGGGGCTCGGATACTGAAGCTTTCTTT.

V and J are TRBV24-1 and TRBJ1-2; D gene ambiguous. The CDR3 sequence is 14 residues long. Germline V gives CDR1 KGHDR, CDR2 SFDVKD. Trimming removed 3 bases at V and 2 bases at J, with 9 bases between. This CDR3 reads CATSDRTLNYGYTF. The CDR3 DNA sequence: TGTGCCACCAGTGATCGGACGCTGAACTATGGCTACACCTTC.

The genes are TRBV6-5 and TRBJ2-1; tentative D call: TRBD2 (6 bases). Germline CDR1 is MNHEY and CDR2 is SVGAGI. The CDR3 totals 15 residues. The V gene lost 5 bases and the J gene lost 3 bases, with 14 bases spanning the gap. CDR3 residues: CASSRWVGSYNEQFF. CDR3 nucleotides: TGTGCCAGCAGTCGATGGGTCGGGAGCTACAATGAGCAGTTCTTC.

The rearrangement joins TRBV21-1 to TRBJ2-7; TRBD1, the table's D call, lacks a check against the DNA. TRBV21-1 represents a pseudogene. This CDR3 comprises 17 residues. DNA of the CDR3: TGTGCCAGCAGCAAAAAGGGGACAGGGGGCCATAACTACGAGCAGTACTTC. Translating gives CASSKKGTGGHNYEQYF.

This clonotype showed up just a few times. The CDR3 sequence: CASSFTGGRYEQYF. In nucleotides, the CDR3 is TGTGCCAGCAGTTTTACAGGGGGGAGGTACGAGCAGTACTTC. V gene TRBV28 combines with J gene TRBJ2-7; 8 bases align to TRBD1. The CDR3 spans 14 residues. Germline CDR1 is MDHEN and CDR2 is SYDVKM. The ends lost 3 bases at V and 4 bases at J; junction bases unmatched: 5.

The gene calls are TRBV20-1 and TRBJ2-5, with 7 bases matching TRBD2. With the DNA end fitting TRBJ2-7 better, the J assignment may be wrong. This CDR3 is built from 13 residues. Germline assignment: CDR1 DFQATT and CDR2 SNEGSKA (reference sequence). The DNA of the CDR3 is TGCAGTGCCCCCCTGAGGAGGGAGGGCGAGCAGTACTTC. This translates into CSAPLRREGEQYF.

The V call is TRBV2, the J call TRBJ2-1; 10 bases fit TRBD2. With 7 bases clipped from V and 6 bases from J, the junction kept 6 bases outside the gene matches. Germline lookup yields CDR1 SNHLY and CDR2 FYNNEI. This CDR3 has 14 residues. CDR3 sequence reads: CASKLAGVLNEQFF. The CDR3 bases are TGTGCCAGCAAGCTAGCGGGAGTCCTCAATGAGCAGTTCTTC.

This clonotype was seen more than once but under ten times. The chain is built from TRBV6-2 or TRBV6-3 and TRBJ2-3; D possibly corresponds to TRBD1 (6 bases). In germline, CDR1 is MNHEY, CDR2 SVGEGT. V lost 4 bases to trimming and J lost 4 bases, with 15 bases between them. This CDR3 is built from 15 residues. CDR3 nucleotides: TGTGCCAGCAGTTCTAACCACAGGGACCCAGATACGCAGTATTTT. Protein product: CASSSNHRDPDTQYF.

The genes are TRBV6-6 and TRBJ1-6; TRBD1 matches at 9 bases. Germline V lookup: CDR1 MNHNY, CDR2 SVGAGI (reference sequence). The CDR3 runs 16 residues. J was trimmed by 7 bases and V by 5 bases; bases with no gene match: 9. The CDR3 here is CASSDKDRGWNSPLHF. The CDR3 nucleotides are TGTGCCAGCAGTGACAAGGACAGGGGTTGGAATTCACCCCTCCACTTT.

This clonotype was detected a few times. The chain recombines TRBV13 with TRBJ1-2, with D possibly TRBD1 on 6 matching bases. The germline CDR1 and CDR2 sequences are PRHDT and FYEKMQ (reference sequence). This CDR3 contains 15 residues. Trimming shortened V by 4 bases and J by 2 bases, and 14 bases separated the two germline ends. The CDR3 loop reads CASSSSGTLNYGYTF. CDR3 in DNA: TGTGCCAGCAGCTCTTCCGGGACACTCAACTATGGCTACACCTTC.

The DNA for the CDR3 is TGCGCCAGCAGTGAGTCGACCACCCTCTCCTACAATGAGCAGTACTTC. Protein: CASSESTTLSYNEQYF. The V gene is TRBV10-1, the J gene TRBJ2-5; no clear D gene. The CDR3 has 16 amino acids. V was shortened by 0 bases and J by 11 bases, with 22 bases between the two germline ends. Germline lookup yields CDR1 WNHNN and CDR2 SYGVQD (reference sequence).